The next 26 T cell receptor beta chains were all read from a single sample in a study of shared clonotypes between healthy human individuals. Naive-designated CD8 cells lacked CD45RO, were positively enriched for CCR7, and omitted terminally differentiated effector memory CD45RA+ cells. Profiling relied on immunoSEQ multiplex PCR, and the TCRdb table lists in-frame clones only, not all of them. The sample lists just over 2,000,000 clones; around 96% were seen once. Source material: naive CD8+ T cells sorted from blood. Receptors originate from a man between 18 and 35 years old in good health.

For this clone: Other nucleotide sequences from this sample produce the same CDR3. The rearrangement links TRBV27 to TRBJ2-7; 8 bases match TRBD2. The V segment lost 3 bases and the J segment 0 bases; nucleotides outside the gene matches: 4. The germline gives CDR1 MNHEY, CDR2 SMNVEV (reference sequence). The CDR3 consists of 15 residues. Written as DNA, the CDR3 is TGTGCCAGCAGTTTTGGGCTAGCGGGCTCCTACGAGCAGTACTTC. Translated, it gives CASSFGLAGSYEQYF.

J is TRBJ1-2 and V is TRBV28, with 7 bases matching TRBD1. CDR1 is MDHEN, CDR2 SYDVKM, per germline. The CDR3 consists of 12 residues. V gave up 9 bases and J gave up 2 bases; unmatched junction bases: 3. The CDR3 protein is CASSTGNYGYTF. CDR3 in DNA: TGTGCCAGTTCGACAGGGAACTATGGCTACACCTTC.

The CDR3 DNA reads as TGTGCCTGGAGTGTAAGTCACAGCCTGAACACTGAAGCTTTCTTT. It yields the protein CAWSVSHSLNTEAFF. This rearrangement joins TRBV30 to TRBJ1-1; D gene unclear. Between the trimmed V and J ends, which lost 0 bases and 0 bases, there was a span of 11 bases. The CDR3 has 15 residues. CDR1 is GTSNPN and CDR2 is SVGIG in the germline V gene (reference sequence). The full variable domain, its missing parts supplied by reference TRBV30 and TRBJ1-1, is SQTIHQWPATLVQPVGSPLSLECTVEGTSNPNLYWYRQAAGRGLQLLFYSVGIGQISSEVPQNLSASRPQDRQFILSSKKLLLSDSGFYLCAWSVSHSLNTEAFFGQGTRLTVV.

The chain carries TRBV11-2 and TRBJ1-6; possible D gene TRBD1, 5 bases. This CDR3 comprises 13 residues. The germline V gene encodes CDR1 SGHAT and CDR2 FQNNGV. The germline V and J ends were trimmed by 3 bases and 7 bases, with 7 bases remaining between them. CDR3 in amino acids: CASSLGGNSPLHF. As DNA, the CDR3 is TGTGCCAGCAGCTTGGGGGGAAATTCACCCCTCCACTTT.

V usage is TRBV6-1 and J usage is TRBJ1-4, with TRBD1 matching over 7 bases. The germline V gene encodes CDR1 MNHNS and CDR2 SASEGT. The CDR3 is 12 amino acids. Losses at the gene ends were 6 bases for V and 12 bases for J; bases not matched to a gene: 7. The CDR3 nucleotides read TGTGCCAGCAGACCAGGGGGGGATCAACTGTTTTTT. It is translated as CASRPGGDQLFF.

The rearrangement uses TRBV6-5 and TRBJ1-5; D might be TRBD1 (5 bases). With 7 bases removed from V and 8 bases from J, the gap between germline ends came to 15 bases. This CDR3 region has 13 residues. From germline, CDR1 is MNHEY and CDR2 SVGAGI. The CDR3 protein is CASTQWGSEPQHF. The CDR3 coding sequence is TGTGCCAGCACCCAGTGGGGGTCAGAGCCCCAGCATTTT.

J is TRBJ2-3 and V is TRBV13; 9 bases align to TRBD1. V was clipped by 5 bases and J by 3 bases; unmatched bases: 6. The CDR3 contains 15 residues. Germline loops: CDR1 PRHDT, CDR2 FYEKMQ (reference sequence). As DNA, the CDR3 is TGTGCCAGCAGCGGACGGGACAGGGCGACAGATACGCAGTATTTT. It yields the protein CASSGRDRATDTQYF.

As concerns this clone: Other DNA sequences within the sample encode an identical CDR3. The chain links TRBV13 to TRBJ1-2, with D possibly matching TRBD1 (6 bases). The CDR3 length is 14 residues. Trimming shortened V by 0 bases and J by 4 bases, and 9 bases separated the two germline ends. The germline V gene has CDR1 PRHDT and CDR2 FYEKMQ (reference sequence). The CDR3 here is CASSLGQGAYGYTF. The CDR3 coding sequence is TGTGCCAGCAGCTTAGGACAGGGAGCCTATGGCTACACCTTC.

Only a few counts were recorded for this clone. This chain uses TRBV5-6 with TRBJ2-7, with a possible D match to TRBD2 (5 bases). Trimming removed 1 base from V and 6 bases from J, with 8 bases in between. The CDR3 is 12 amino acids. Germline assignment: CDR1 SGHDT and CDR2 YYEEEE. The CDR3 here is CASSLLATEQYF. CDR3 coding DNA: TGTGCCAGCAGCTTGTTAGCGACCGAGCAGTACTTC.

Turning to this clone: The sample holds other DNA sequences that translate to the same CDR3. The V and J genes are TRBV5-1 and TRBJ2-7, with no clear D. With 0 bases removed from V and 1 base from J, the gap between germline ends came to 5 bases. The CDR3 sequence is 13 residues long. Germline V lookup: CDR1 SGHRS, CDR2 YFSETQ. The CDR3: CASSLVGSYEQYF. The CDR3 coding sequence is TGCGCCAGCAGCTTGGTCGGATCCTACGAGCAGTACTTC.

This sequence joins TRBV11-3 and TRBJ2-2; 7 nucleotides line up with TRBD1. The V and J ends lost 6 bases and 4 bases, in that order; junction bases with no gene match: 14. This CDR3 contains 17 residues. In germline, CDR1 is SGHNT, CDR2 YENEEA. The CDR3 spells CASRSKPTGMGTGELFF. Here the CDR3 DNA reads TGTGCCAGCAGGAGCAAACCGACAGGGATGGGCACCGGGGAGCTGTTTTTT.

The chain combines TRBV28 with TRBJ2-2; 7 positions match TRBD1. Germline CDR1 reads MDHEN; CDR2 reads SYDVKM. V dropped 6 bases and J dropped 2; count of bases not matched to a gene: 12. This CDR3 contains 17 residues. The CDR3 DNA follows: TGTGCCAGCAGAGTTTCCTCCGACAGGGAAAACACCGGGGAGCTGTTTTTT. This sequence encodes CASRVSSDRENTGELFF.

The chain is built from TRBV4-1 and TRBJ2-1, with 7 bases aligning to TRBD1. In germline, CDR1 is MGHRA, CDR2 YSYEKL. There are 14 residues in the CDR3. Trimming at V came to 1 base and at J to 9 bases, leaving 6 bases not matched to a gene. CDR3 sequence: CASSQGDSQGEQFF. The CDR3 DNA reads TGCGCCAGCAGCCAAGGGGACAGTCAGGGTGAGCAGTTCTTC.

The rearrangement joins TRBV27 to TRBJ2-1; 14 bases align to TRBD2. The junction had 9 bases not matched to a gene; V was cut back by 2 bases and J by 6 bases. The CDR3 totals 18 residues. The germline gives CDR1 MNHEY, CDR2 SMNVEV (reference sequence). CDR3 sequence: CASSLGLAGGPPPNEQFF. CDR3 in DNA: TGTGCCAGCAGTTTAGGACTAGCGGGGGGCCCGCCCCCCAATGAGCAGTTCTTC.

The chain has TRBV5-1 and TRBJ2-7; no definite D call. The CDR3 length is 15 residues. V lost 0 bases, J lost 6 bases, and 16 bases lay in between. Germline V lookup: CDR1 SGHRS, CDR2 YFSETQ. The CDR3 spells CASSLVQDASFEQYF. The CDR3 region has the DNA TGCGCCAGCAGCTTGGTTCAGGACGCAAGTTTCGAGCAGTACTTC.

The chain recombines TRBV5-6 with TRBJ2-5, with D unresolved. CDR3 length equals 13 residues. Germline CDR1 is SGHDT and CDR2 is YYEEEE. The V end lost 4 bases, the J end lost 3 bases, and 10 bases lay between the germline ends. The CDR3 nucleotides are TGTGCCAGCAGCAGCCAGCTGGAAGAGACCCAGTACTTC. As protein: CASSSQLEETQYF.

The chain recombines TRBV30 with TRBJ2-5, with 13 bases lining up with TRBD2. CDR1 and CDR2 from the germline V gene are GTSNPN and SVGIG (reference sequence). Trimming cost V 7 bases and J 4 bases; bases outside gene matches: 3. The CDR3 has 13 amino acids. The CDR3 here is CALGLAGPETQYF. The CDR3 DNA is TGTGCCTTGGGACTAGCGGGACCAGAGACCCAGTACTTC.

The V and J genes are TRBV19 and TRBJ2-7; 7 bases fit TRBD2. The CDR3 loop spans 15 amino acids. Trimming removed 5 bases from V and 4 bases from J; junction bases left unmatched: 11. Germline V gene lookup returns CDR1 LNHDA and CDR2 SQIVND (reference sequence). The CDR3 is CASSPRWGGGYEQYF. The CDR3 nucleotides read TGTGCCAGTAGTCCCCGGTGGGGGGGTGGATACGAGCAGTACTTC.

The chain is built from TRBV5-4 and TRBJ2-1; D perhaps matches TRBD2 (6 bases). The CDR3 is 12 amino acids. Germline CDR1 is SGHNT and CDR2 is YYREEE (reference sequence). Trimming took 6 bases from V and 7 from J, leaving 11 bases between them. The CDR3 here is CASISGENEQFF. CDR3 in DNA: TGTGCCAGCATATCGGGGGAGAATGAGCAGTTCTTC.

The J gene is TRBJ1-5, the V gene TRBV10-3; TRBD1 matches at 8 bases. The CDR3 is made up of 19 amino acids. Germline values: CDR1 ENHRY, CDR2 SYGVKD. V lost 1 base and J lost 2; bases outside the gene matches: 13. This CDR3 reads CAISEFETGVPRGNQPQHF. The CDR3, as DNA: TGTGCCATCAGTGAGTTTGAGACAGGGGTTCCTAGGGGCAATCAGCCCCAGCATTTT.

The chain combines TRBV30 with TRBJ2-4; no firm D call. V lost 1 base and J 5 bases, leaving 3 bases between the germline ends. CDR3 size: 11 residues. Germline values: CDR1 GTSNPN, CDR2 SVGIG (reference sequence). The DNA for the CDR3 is TGTGCCTGGAGTGCCCAAAACATTCAGTACTTC. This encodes CAWSAQNIQYF.

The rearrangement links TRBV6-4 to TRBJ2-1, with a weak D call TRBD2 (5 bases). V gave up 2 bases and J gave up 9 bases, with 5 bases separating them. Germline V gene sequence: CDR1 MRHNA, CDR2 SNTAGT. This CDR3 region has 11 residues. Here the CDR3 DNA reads TGTGCCAGCAGTGACGGAGGTGAGCAGTTCTTC. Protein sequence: CASSDGGEQFF.

CDR3 sequence: CASSFPAASEADTQYF. CDR3 nucleotides: TGTGCCAGCAGCTTCCCCGCGGCCAGCGAGGCAGATACGCAGTATTTT. The gene calls are TRBV5-6 and TRBJ2-3; D unresolved. The CDR3 contains 16 residues. Germline V gives CDR1 SGHDT, CDR2 YYEEEE. V was trimmed by 2 bases and J by 4 bases, leaving 17 bases between them.

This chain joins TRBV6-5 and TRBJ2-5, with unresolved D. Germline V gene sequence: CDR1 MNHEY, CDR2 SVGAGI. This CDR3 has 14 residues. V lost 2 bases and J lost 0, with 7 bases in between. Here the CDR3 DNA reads TGTGCCAGCAGTTACAGTCGGTACCAAGAGACCCAGTACTTC. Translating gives CASSYSRYQETQYF.

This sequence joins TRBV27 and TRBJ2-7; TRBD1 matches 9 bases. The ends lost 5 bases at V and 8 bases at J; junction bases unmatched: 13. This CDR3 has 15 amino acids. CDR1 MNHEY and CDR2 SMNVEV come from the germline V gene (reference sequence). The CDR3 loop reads CASSPEGQGKFKQYF. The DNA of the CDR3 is TGTGCCAGCAGTCCCGAGGGACAGGGAAAATTCAAGCAGTACTTC.

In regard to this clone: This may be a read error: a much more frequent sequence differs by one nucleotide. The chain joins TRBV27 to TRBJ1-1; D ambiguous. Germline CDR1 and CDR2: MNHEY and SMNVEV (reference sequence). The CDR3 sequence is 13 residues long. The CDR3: CASSVSVNTEAFF. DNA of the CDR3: TGTGCCAGCAGTGTATCAGTGAACACTGAAGCTTTCTTT.